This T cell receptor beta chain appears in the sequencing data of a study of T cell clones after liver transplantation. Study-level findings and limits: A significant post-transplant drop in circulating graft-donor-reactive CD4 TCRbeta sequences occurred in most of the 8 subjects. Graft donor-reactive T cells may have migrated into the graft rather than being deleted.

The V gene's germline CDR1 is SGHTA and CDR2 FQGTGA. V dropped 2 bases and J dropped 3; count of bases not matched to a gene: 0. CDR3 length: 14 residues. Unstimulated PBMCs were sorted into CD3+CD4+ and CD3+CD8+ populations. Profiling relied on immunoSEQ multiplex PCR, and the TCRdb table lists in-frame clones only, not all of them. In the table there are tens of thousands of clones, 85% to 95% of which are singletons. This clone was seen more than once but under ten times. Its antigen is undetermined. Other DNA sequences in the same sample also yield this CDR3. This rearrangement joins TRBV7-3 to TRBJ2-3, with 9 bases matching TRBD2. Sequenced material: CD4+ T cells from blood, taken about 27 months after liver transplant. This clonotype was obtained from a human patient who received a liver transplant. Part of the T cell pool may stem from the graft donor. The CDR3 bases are TGTGCCAGCAGCTTAGCGGGAGGGACAGATACGCAGTATTTT. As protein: CASSLAGGTDTQYF. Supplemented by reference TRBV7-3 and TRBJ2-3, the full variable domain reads GAGVSQTPSNKVTEKGKYVELRCDPISGHTALYWYRQSLGQGPEFLIYFQGTGAADDSGLPNDRFFAVRPEGSVSTLKIQRTERGDSAVYLCASSLAGGTDTQYFGPGTRLTVL.